Included here is one T cell receptor (beta chain) sequence, with context. This sample was included in a study of Ad26.COV2.S vaccination and SARS-CoV-2 variants. The data were produced by immunoSEQ multiplex PCR, yet TCRdb's version contains in-frame clones alone and is incomplete. The sample contains 380,000 or so clones, 83% of which appear only once. The treatment here: around 19 received Ad26.COV2.S at low or high dose, single or two shots; roughly five received placebo; per-sample allocation not given. The investigators took samples on day 63 after the first vaccine or placebo injection. The TCR sequence derives from a person aged 18-65 years who received the Ad26.COV2.S COVID-19 vaccine or a placebo. Sample: peripheral blood, taken in a trial of Ad26.COV2.S vaccine versus placebo.

This chain's CDR3 is CASTDGGVSSYEQYF. In DNA form, the CDR3 reads TGTGCCAGCACCGACGGTGGGGTGAGCTCCTACGAGCAGTACTTC. V is TRBV2 and J is TRBJ2-7; D unclear. Trimming left V 7 bases short and J 0 bases short, with 16 bases between. This CDR3 is built from 15 residues. Germline V CDR1 and CDR2: SNHLY, FYNNEI.